This TCR beta chain stems from a study of blood T cell repertoires in COVID-19. Study-level information: In each case, the material was cDNA or gDNA derived from T cells, B-cell-depleted T cells, or PBMCs.

Two negative PCRs, clearance, or symptom resolution had been documented for recovered Cohort 3 donors. The V and J ends lost 3 bases and 3 bases respectively, with 16 bases between them. The germline V gene encodes CDR1 SGHRS and CDR2 YFSETQ. This CDR3 is built from 15 residues. Assay used: immunoSEQ multiplex PCR; TCRdb lists only in-frame clones, some missing. The top ten hold approximately 3.6% of the sample, which has about 160,000 clones, over 70% seen once. The sequence was collected from a woman in her sixties or seventies who had recovered from COVID-19. This chain joins TRBV5-1 and TRBJ2-7; TRBD1 is a possible D gene (6 bases). The sequenced sample was PBMCs or T cells enriched from blood (not recorded which). The CDR3 reads CASSYTTGISYEQYF. CDR3 DNA sequence: TGCGCCAGCAGCTACACCACAGGGATAAGCTACGAGCAGTACTTC.